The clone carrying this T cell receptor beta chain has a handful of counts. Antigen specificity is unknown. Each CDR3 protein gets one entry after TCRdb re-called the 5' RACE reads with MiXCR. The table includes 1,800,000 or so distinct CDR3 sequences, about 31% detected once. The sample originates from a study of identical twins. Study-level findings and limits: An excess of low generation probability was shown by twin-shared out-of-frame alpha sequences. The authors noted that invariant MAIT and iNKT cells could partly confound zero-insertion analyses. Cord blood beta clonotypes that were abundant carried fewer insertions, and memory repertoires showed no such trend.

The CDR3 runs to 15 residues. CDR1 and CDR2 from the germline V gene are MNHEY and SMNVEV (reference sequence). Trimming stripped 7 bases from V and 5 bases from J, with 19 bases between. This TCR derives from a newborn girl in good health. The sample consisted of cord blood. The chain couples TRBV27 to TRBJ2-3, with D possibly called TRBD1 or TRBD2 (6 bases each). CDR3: CASTRRGGRGDTQYF. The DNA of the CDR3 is TGTGCCAGCACCAGACGAGGGGGGCGCGGAGATACGCAGTATTTT.